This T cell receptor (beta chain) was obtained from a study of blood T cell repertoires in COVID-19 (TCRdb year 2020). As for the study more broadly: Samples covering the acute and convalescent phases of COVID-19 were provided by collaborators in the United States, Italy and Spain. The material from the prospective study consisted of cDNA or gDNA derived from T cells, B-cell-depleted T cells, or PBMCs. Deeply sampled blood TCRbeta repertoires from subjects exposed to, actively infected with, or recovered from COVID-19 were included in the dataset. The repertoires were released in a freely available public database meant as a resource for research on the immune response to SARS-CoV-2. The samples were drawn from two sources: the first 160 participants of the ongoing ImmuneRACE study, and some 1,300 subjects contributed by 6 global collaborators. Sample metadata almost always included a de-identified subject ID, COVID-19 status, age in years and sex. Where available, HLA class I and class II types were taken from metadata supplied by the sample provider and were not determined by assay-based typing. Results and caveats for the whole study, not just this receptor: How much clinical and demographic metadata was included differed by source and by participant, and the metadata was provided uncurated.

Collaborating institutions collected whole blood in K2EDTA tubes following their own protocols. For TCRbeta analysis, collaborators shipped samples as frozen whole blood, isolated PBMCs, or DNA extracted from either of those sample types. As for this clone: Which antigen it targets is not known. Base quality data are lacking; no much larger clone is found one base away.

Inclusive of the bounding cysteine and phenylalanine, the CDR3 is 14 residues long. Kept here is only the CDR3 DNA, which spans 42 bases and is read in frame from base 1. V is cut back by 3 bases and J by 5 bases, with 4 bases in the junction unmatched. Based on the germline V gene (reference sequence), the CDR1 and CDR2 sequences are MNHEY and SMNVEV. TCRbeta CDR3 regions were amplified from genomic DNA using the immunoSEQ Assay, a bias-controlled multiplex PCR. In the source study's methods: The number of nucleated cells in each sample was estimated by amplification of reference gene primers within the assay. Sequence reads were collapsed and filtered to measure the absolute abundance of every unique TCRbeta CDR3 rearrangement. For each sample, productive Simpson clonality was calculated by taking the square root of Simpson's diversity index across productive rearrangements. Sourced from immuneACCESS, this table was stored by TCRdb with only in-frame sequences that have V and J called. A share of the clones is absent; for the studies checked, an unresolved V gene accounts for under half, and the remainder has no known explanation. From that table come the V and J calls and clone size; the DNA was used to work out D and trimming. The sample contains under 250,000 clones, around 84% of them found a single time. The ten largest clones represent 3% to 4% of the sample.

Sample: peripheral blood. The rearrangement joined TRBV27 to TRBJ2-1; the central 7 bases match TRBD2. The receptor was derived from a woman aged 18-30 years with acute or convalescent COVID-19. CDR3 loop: CASSFWGGNNEQFF. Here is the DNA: TGTGCCAGCAGTTTTTGGGGGGGGAACAATGAGCAGTTCTTC.